A single sample is the source of the 7 T cell receptor beta chains below, sequenced in a study of blood T cell repertoires in COVID-19. Sequencing used immunoSEQ multiplex PCR; TCRdb keeps in-frame clones, though not all of them. The sample carries 95,000 or so clones, about 90% recorded once. Sequencing used peripheral blood. Source of these receptors: a human donor in a cohort sampled during active COVID-19.

This CDR3 is CAWSGGGSSYEQYF. CDR3 DNA: TGTGCCTGGAGCGGCGGCGGGAGCTCCTACGAGCAGTACTTC. The chain couples TRBV30 to TRBJ2-7; TRBD2 matches 7 bases. The V and J ends lost 3 bases and 0 bases, in that order; junction bases with no gene match: 5. From germline, CDR1 is GTSNPN and CDR2 SVGIG (reference sequence). The CDR3 spans 14 residues.

This clone was picked up one time. The V call is TRBV28, the J call TRBJ1-2; D not certain. CDR1 is MDHEN and CDR2 is SYDVKM in the germline V gene. The CDR3 is 12 residues long. With 6 bases removed from V and 7 bases from J, the gap between germline ends came to 12 bases. As DNA, the CDR3 is TGTGCCAGCAGCCCAGGTTTGGCTGGCTACACCTTC. This translates into CASSPGLAGYTF.

V is TRBV28 and J is TRBJ1-4; 8 positions agree with TRBD1. Germline V gene sequence: CDR1 MDHEN, CDR2 SYDVKM. CDR3 length: 16 amino acids. J lost 0 bases, V lost 6 bases, and 6 bases had no gene match. The CDR3 DNA reads as TGTGCCAGCAGCCGACAGGGGACTGCAACTAATGAAAAACTGTTTTTT. Protein: CASSRQGTATNEKLFF.

This rearrangement joins TRBV19 to TRBJ2-1; TRBD1 matches at 7 bases. Germline V gene data show CDR1 as LNHDA and CDR2 as SQIVND (reference sequence). V lost 5 bases to trimming and J lost 0 bases; unmatched junction nucleotides: 4. This CDR3 contains 15 residues. CDR3 nucleotide sequence: TGTGCCAGTAGTCGAGGGGGCATCTCCTACAATGAGCAGTTCTTC. It specifies CASSRGGISYNEQFF.

In its sample, this clone was seen once. The V call is TRBV3-1 (or the pseudogene TRBV3-2), the J call TRBJ1-1; a weak D match, TRBD1 (6 bases). CDR3 length: 16 amino acids. V lost 6 bases, J lost 7 bases, and 24 bases lay in between. CDR1 LGHDT and CDR2 YNNKEL come from the germline V gene (reference sequence). For the CDR3, the DNA is TGTGCCAGCAGGTACACCGGGGCAGGGGAGAGTGGTGAAGCTTTCTTT. Amino acids: CASRYTGAGESGEAFF.

The chain couples TRBV7-9 to TRBJ1-5, with D perhaps TRBD1 (6 bases). Trimming shortened V by 6 bases and J by 2 bases, and 11 bases separated the two germline ends. CDR1 and CDR2 (germline): SEHNR, FQNEAQ (reference sequence). The CDR3 contains 14 residues. CDR3 nucleotides: TGTGCCAGCAGTTACTCAGGGGGCAATCAGCCCCAGCATTTT. Amino acids: CASSYSGGNQPQHF.

This sequence joins TRBV5-4 and TRBJ1-6, with 7 bases fitting TRBD1. Germline V gene data show CDR1 as SGHNT and CDR2 as YYREEE (reference sequence). Losses at the gene ends were 0 bases for V and 6 bases for J; bases not matched to a gene: 3. The CDR3 is 15 amino acids. For the CDR3, the DNA is TGTGCCAGCAGCTTGGTGGGACAGAGTAATTCACCCCTCCACTTT. Encoded protein: CASSLVGQSNSPLHF.